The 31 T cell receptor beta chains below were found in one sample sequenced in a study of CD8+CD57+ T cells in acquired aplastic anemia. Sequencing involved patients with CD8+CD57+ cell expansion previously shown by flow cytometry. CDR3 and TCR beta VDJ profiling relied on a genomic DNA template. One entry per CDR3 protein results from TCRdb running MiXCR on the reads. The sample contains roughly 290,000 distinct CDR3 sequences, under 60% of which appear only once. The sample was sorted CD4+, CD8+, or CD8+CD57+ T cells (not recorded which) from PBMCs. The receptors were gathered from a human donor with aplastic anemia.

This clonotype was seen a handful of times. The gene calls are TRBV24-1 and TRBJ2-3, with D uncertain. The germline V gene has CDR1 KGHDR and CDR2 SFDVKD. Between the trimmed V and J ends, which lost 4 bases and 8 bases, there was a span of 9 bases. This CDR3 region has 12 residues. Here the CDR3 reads CATSDRPGTQYF. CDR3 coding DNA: TGTGCCACCAGTGACCGCCCGGGTACGCAGTATTTT.

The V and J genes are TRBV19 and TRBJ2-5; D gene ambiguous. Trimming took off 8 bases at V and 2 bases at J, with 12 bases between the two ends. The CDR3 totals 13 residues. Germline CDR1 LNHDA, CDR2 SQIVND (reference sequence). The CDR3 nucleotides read TGTGCCAGTTCATCGGGCAGACAAGAGACCCAGTACTTC. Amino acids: CASSSGRQETQYF.

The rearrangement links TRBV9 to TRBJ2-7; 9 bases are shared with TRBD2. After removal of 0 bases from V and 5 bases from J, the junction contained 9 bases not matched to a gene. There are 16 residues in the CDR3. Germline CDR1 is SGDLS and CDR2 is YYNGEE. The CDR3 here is CASSVASSGGTHEQYF. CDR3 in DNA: TGTGCCAGCAGCGTAGCGTCCAGCGGGGGGACCCACGAGCAGTACTTC.

The CDR3 sequence: CSAPRVAGGGEQFF. In DNA, the CDR3 is TGCAGTGCTCCTAGGGTAGCGGGAGGCGGTGAGCAGTTCTTC. The chain is built from TRBV20-1 and TRBJ2-1, with TRBD2 matching over 10 bases. CDR1 DFQATT and CDR2 SNEGSKA come from the germline V gene (reference sequence). Trimming took 5 bases from V and 9 from J; bases not matched to a gene: 10. The CDR3 loop spans 14 amino acids.

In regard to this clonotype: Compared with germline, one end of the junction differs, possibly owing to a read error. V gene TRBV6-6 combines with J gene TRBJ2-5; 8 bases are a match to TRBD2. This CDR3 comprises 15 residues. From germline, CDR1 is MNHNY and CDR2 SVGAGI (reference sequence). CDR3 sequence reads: CASSHSGGAWETQYF. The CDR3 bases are TGTGCCAGCAGTCACTCGGGGGGGGCTTGGGAGACCCAGTACTTC.

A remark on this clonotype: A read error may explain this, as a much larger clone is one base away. For the CDR3, the DNA is TGTGCCAGCAGTCTTGGAGTAAACTCTGGAAACACCATATATTTT. This translates into CASSLGVNSGNTIYF. The J gene is TRBJ1-3, the V gene TRBV6-5, with D uncertain. CDR3 size: 15 residues. The V and J ends lost 5 bases and 0 bases respectively, with 11 bases between them. Germline CDR1 is MNHEY and CDR2 is SVGAGI.

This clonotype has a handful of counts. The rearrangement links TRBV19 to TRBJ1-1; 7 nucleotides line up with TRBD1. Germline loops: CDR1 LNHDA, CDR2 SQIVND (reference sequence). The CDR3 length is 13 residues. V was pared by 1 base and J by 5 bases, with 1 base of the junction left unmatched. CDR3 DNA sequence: TGTGCCAGTAGTATAGCACAGGGGACTGAAGCTTTCTTT. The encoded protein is CASSIAQGTEAFF.

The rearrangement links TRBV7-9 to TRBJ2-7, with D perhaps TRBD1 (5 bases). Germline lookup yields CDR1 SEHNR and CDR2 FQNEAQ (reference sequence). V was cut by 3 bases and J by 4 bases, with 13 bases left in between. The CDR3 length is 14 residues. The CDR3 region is CASSFSGPVYEQYF. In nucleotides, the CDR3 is TGTGCCAGCAGCTTTTCAGGGCCTGTTTACGAGCAGTACTTC.

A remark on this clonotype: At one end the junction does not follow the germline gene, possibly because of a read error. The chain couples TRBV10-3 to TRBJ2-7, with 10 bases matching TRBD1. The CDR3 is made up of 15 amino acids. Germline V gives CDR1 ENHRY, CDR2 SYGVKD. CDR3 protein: CASSEAGTGVYEQYF. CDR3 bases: TGTGCCAGCAGTGAAGCCGGGACAGGGGTCTACGAGCAGTACTTC.

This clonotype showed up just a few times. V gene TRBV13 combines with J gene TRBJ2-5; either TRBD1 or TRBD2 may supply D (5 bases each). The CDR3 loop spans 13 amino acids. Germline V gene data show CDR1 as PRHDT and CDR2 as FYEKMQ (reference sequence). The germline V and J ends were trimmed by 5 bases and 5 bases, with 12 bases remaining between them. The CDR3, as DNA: TGTGCCAGCAGCCCCCCCGAGGGGGAGACCCAGTACTTC. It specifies CASSPPEGETQYF. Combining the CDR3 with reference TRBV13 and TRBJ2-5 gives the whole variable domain AAGVIQSPRHLIKEKRETATLKCYPIPRHDTVYWYQQGPGQDPQFLISFYEKMQSDKGSIPDRFSAQQFSDYHSELNMSSLELGDSALYFCASSPPEGETQYFGPGTRLLVL.

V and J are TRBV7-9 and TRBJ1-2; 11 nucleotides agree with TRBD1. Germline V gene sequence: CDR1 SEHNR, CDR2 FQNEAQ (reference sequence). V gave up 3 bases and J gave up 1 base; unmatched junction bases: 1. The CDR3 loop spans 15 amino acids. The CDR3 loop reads CASSFGTGGNYGYTF. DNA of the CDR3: TGTGCCAGCAGCTTCGGGACAGGGGGTAACTATGGCTACACCTTC.

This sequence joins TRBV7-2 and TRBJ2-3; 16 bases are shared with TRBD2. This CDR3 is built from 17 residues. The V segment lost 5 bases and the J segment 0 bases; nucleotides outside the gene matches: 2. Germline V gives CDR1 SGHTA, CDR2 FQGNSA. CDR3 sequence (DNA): TGTGCCAGCAGCCGGGGACTAGCGGGGGGGAGCACAGATACGCAGTATTTT. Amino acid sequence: CASSRGLAGGSTDTQYF.

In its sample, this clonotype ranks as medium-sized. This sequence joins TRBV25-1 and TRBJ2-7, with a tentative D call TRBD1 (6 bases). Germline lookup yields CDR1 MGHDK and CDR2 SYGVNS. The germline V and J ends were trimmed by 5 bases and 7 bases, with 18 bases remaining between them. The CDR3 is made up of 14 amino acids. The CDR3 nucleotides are TGTGCCAGCAGTCACGAACGGACAGTGAATGAGCAGTACTTC. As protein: CASSHERTVNEQYF.

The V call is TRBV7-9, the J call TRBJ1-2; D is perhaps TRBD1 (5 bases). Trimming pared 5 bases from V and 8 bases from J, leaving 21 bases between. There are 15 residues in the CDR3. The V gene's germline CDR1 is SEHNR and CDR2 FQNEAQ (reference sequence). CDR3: CASSNSGTPRRGYTF. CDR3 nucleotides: TGTGCCAGCAGCAATAGCGGGACGCCCAGGAGAGGCTACACCTTC.

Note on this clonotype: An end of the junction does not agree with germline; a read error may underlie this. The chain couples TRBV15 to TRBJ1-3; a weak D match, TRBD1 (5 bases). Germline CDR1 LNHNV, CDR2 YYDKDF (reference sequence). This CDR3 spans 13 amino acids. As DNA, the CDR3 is TGTGCCACCAGCCTCTGGAGGGGAAACACCACATATTTT. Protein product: CATSLWRGNTTYF.

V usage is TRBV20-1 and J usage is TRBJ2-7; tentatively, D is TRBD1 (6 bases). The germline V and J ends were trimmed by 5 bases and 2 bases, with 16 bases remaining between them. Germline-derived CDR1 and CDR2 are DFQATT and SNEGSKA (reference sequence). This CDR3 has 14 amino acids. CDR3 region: CSAEVQGQTYEQYF. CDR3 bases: TGCAGTGCTGAAGTACAGGGCCAGACCTACGAGCAGTACTTC.

In DNA form, the CDR3 reads TGTGCCAGCAGCGTAGGACTAGCGGGAAAAGTTGAGACCCAGTACTTC. Translation gives CASSVGLAGKVETQYF. This sequence joins TRBV7-9 and TRBJ2-5, with 12 nucleotides matching TRBD2. This CDR3 has 16 residues. J lost 5 bases, V lost 5 bases, and 9 bases had no gene match. Per the germline V gene, CDR1 is SEHNR and CDR2 is FQNEAQ (reference sequence). Complete variable domain (other parts from reference TRBV7-9 and TRBJ2-5): DTGVSQNPRHKITKRGQNVTFRCDPISEHNRLYWYRQTLGQGPEFLTYFQNEAQLEKSRLLSDRFSAERPKGSFSTLEIQRTEQGDSAMYLCASSVGLAGKVETQYFGPGTRLLVL.

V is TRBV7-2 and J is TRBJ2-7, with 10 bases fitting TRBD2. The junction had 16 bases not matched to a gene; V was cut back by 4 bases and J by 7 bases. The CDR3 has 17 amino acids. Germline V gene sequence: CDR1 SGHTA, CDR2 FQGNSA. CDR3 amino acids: CASSSRRVASGSGEQYF. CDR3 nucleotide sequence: TGTGCCAGCAGCTCCAGGCGAGTAGCTAGCGGGAGTGGTGAGCAGTACTTC. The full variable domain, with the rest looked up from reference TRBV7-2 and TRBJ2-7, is GAGVSQSPSNKVTEKGKDVELRCDPISGHTALYWYRQSLGQGLEFLIYFQGNSAPDKSGLPSDRFSAERTGGSVSTLTIQRTQQEDSAVYLCASSSRRVASGSGEQYFGPGTRLTVT.

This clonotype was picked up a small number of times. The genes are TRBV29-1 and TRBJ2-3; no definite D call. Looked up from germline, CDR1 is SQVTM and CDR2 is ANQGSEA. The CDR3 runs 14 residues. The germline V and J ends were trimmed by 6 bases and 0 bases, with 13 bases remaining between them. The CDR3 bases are TGCAGCGTCAATAGGATGGACAGCACAGATACGCAGTATTTT. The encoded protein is CSVNRMDSTDTQYF.

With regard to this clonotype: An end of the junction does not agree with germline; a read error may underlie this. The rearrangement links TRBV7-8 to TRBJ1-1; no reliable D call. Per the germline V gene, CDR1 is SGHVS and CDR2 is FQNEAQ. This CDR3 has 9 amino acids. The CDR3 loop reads CASSLRRLW. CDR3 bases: TGTGCCAGCAGCTTAAGACGTCTCTGG.

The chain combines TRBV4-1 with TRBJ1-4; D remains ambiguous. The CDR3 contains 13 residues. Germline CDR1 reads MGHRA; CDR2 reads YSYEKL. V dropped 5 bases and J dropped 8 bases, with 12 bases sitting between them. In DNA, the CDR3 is TGCGCCAGCAGCGCGGGGAATGGGGAAAAACTGTTTTTT. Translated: CASSAGNGEKLFF.

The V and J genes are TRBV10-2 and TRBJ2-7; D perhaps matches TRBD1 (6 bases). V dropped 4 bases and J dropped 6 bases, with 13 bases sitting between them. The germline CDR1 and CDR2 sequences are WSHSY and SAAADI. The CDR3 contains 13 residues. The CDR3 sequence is CASSVFGGGEQYF. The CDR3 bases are TGCGCCAGCAGTGTTTTTGGGGGCGGCGAGCAGTACTTC.

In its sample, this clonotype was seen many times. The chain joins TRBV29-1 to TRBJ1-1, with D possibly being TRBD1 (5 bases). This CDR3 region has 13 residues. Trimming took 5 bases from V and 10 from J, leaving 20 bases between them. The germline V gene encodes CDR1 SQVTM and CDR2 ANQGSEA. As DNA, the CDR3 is TGCAGCGTTCGCACCGGGACGGGAACGGGAGCTTTCTTT. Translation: CSVRTGTGTGAFF. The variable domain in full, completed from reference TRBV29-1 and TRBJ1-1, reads SAVISQKPSRDICQRGTSLTIQCQVDSQVTMMFWYRQQPGQSLTLIATANQGSEATYESGFVIDKFPISRPNLTFSTLTVSNMSPEDSSIYLCSVRTGTGTGAFFGQGTRLTVV.

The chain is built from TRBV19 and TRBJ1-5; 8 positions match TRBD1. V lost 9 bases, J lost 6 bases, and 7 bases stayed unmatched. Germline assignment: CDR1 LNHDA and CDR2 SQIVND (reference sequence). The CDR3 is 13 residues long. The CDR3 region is CASSGQGSQPQHF. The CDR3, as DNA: TGTGCCAGCTCCGGACAGGGTAGTCAGCCCCAGCATTTT.

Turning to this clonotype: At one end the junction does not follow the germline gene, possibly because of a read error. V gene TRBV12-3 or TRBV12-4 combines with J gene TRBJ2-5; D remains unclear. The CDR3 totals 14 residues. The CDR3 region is CASSLEPRIETQYF. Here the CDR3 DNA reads TGTGCCAGCAGCTTAGAACCTAGAATAGAGACCCAGTACTTC.

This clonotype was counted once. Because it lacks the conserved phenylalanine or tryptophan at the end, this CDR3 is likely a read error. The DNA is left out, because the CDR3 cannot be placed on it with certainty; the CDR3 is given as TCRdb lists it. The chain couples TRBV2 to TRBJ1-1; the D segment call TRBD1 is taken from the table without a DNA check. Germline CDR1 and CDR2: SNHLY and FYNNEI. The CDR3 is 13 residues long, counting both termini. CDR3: CASRTDRGTEASS.

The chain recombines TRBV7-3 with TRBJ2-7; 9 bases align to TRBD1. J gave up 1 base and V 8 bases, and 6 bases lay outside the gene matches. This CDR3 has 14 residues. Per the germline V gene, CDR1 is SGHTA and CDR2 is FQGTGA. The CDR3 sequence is CASGRTGDSYEQYF. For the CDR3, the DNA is TGTGCCAGCGGACGGACAGGGGATTCCTACGAGCAGTACTTC.

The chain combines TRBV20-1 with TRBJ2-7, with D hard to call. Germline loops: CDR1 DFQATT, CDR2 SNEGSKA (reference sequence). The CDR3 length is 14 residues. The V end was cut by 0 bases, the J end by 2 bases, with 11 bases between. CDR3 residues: CSARDLSVPYEQYF. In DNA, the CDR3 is TGCAGTGCTAGAGATCTGAGCGTTCCCTACGAGCAGTACTTC.

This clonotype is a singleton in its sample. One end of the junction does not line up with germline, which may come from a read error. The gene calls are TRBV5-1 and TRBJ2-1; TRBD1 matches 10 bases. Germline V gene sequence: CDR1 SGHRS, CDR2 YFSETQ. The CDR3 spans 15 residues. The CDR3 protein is CASRPWDRGDNEQLF. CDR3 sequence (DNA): TGCGCCAGCAGGCCCTGGGACAGGGGAGACAATGAGCAGCTCTTC.

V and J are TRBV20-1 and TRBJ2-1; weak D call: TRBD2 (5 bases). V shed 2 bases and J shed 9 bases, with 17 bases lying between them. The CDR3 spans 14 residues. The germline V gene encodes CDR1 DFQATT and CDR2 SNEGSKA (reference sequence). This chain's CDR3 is CSARWWRAAGEQFF. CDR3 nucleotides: TGCAGTGCTAGATGGTGGCGAGCGGCGGGTGAGCAGTTCTTC.

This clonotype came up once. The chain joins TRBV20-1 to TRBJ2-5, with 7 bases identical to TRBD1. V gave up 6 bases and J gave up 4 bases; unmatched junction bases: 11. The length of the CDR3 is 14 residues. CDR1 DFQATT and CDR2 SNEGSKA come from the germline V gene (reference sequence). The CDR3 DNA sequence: TGCAGTGCCCTTCGTGAATGGGACAGAGAGACCCAGTACTTC. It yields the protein CSALREWDRETQYF.